By share, the clone carrying this TCR beta chain ranks as medium-sized. The antigen remains undetermined. The entry originates in a study of T cell repertoires in aging, cancer and after chemotherapy. Study at large: Six age groups, ranging from 30 or younger to 70 or older, included the donors. Pre- and post-chemotherapy samples were paired from glioblastoma patients treated with temozolomide-based therapy.

Amplification of TCR beta used genomic DNA extracted from peripheral blood. General study results and limits: Median generation probability rose over the chemotherapy interval in each cancer cohort, suggesting rebound thymic output.

Rearranged V-D-J TRB sequences were amplified with a mixed TRB-A/B primer pool. TCRdb called the multiplex PCR reads again in MiXCR, with one record for every CDR3 protein. The table lists a few thousand distinct CDR3 sequences, roughly 24% of them singletons. V was cut by 8 bases and J by 1 base, with 15 bases left in between. Germline assignment: CDR1 MRHNA and CDR2 SNTAGT. CDR3 size: 16 residues. Sequenced sample: blood. This clonotype originated in a human donor with a solid tumor. This chain uses TRBV6-4 with TRBJ2-6, with D perhaps given as TRBD1 or TRBD2 (5 bases each). The CDR3: CASSPAGSSGANVLTF. CDR3 nucleotides: TGTGCCAGCTCCCCGGCAGGGAGTTCTGGGGCCAACGTCCTGACTTTC.